Presented here are 24 T cell receptor beta chains from one specimen sequenced in a study of identical twins. TCRdb re-called the 5' RACE reads with MiXCR, one entry per CDR3 protein. Of 350,000 to 450,000 distinct CDR3 sequences in the sample, approximately 18% were seen once. Sequencing was carried out using naive T cells sorted from blood. The receptors were gathered from a man between 45 and 60 years old in good health.

This clonotype has more than one count but fewer than ten. CDR3 in DNA: TGCGCCAGCAGCCCACGACAGGATTTGATTGTCCTCCACTTT. Translation: CASSPRQDLIVLHF. This sequence joins TRBV5-1 and TRBJ1-6, with D tentatively TRBD1 (6 bases). The CDR3 consists of 14 residues. Germline assignment: CDR1 SGHRS and CDR2 YFSETQ. With 4 bases removed from V and 15 bases from J, the gap between germline ends came to 20 bases.

This clonotype was found a few times. The chain carries TRBV7-8 and TRBJ2-3; D may match TRBD1 or TRBD2 (5 bases each). This CDR3 comprises 13 residues. With 1 base removed from V and 6 bases from J, the gap between germline ends came to 8 bases. Germline V gene lookup returns CDR1 SGHVS and CDR2 FQNEAQ. The CDR3, as DNA: TGTGCCAGCAGCTTAGGGGACGGTGATACGCAGTATTTT. Translating gives CASSLGDGDTQYF.

The rearrangement uses TRBV4-2 and TRBJ2-2; a possible D gene is TRBD2 (6 bases). CDR3 length: 18 amino acids. The ends were cut back, 2 bases at V and 0 bases at J, with 16 bases in the middle. Germline V CDR1 and CDR2: LGHNA, YNFKEQ. The CDR3 loop is CASSQTLLRGTNTGELFF. The CDR3 DNA follows: TGTGCCAGCAGCCAAACTCTCCTCCGGGGGACGAACACCGGGGAGCTGTTTTTT.

Many counts were recorded for this clonotype. The CDR3 bases are TGTGCCAGCAGCTCCCGAGGGGCAGATACGCAGTATTTT. As protein: CASSSRGADTQYF. The chain recombines TRBV7-2 with TRBJ2-3; D is tentatively TRBD1 or TRBD2 (5 bases each). This CDR3 comprises 13 residues. Germline CDR1 is SGHTA and CDR2 is FQGNSA. The ends were cut back, 4 bases at V and 4 bases at J, with 9 bases in the middle.

Many counts were recorded for this clonotype. The chain carries TRBV5-1 and TRBJ1-3; no clear D. CDR1 and CDR2 from the germline V gene are SGHRS and YFSETQ. V lost 4 bases and J 3 bases, leaving 8 bases between the germline ends. The CDR3 sequence is 13 residues long. The CDR3 sequence: CASSENSGNTIYF. The CDR3 nucleotides are TGCGCCAGCAGCGAAAACAGTGGAAACACCATATATTTT. Full variable domain (rest looked up from reference TRBV5-1 and TRBJ1-3): KAGVTQTPRYLIKTRGQQVTLSCSPISGHRSVSWYQQTPGQGLQFLFEYFSETQRNKGNFPGRFSGRQFSNSRSEMNVSTLELGDSALYLCASSENSGNTIYFGEGSWLTVV.

This clonotype appeared many times. The V call is TRBV24-1, the J call TRBJ2-3; TRBD1 matches at 8 bases. The CDR3 has 16 residues. Germline lookup yields CDR1 KGHDR and CDR2 SFDVKD. Trimming removed 4 bases from V and 2 bases from J; junction bases left unmatched: 7. Here the CDR3 reads CATSDKRDRNTDTQYF. The CDR3 coding sequence is TGTGCCACCAGTGACAAACGGGACAGGAACACAGATACGCAGTATTTT.

Here the CDR3 DNA reads TGTGCCAGCAGCCCTCCTATGGCTGGCGGAGTTTCTAACTATGGCTACACCTTC. It codes for CASSPPMAGGVSNYGYTF. The chain uses TRBV11-2 and TRBJ1-2, with D uncertain. Trimming took off 5 bases at V and 0 bases at J, with 22 bases between the two ends. The CDR3 spans 18 residues. Germline V lookup: CDR1 SGHAT, CDR2 FQNNGV.

This chain uses TRBV7-2 with TRBJ2-7; D assignment may be TRBD1 or TRBD2 (6 bases each). V shed 5 bases and J shed 2 bases, with 22 bases lying between them. Looked up from germline, CDR1 is SGHTA and CDR2 is FQGNSA. This CDR3 spans 17 amino acids. The CDR3 sequence is CASSPITGGGSTYEQYF. As DNA, the CDR3 is TGTGCCAGCAGCCCAATCACCGGGGGCGGGTCTACCTACGAGCAGTACTTC. Based on the CDR3 plus reference TRBV7-2 and TRBJ2-7, the full variable domain is GAGVSQSPSNKVTEKGKDVELRCDPISGHTALYWYRQSLGQGLEFLIYFQGNSAPDKSGLPSDRFSAERTGGSVSTLTIQRTQQEDSAVYLCASSPITGGGSTYEQYFGPGTRLTVT.

The chain has TRBV7-9 and TRBJ2-5; 7 bases match TRBD2. The CDR3 runs 14 residues. V gave up 10 bases and J gave up 2 bases; unmatched junction bases: 10. Germline V lookup: CDR1 SEHNR, CDR2 FQNEAQ (reference sequence). CDR3 region: CATRRGLRQETQYF. CDR3 nucleotide sequence: TGTGCCACTCGAAGGGGACTAAGGCAAGAGACCCAGTACTTC. The entire variable domain, with the rest obtained from reference TRBV7-9 and TRBJ2-5, is as follows: DTGVSQNPRHKITKRGQNVTFRCDPISEHNRLYWYRQTLGQGPEFLTYFQNEAQLEKSRLLSDRFSAERPKGSFSTLEIQRTEQGDSAMYLCATRRGLRQETQYFGPGTRLLVL.

This sequence joins TRBV9 and TRBJ2-3; 9 nucleotides align to TRBD2. J was trimmed by 4 bases and V by 2 bases; bases with no gene match: 8. This CDR3 spans 16 amino acids. From germline, CDR1 is SGDLS and CDR2 YYNGEE. In DNA, the CDR3 is TGTGCCAGCAGCGTCCAAGGCGGGAGGGCTGCAGATACGCAGTATTTT. Amino acids: CASSVQGGRAADTQYF.

The rearrangement links TRBV4-3 to TRBJ2-2; the match to TRBD1 covers 8 bases. The CDR3 contains 17 residues. The J segment lost 1 base and the V segment lost 4 bases, leaving 8 bases of the junction unmatched. Per germline, CDR1 LGHNA and CDR2 YSLEER. CDR3 sequence (DNA): TGCGCCAGCAGCCCCTCGACCGGGACAGGGAACACCGGGGAGCTGTTTTTT. Translating gives CASSPSTGTGNTGELFF.

This clonotype was seen ten or more times. The chain joins TRBV6-6 to TRBJ2-6, with D unresolved. The V and J ends lost 4 bases and 5 bases respectively, with 6 bases between them. Germline CDR1 is MNHNY and CDR2 is SVGAGI (reference sequence). The length of the CDR3 is 13 residues. The CDR3 bases are TGTGCCAGCAGTTTAGGGAGGGCCAACGTCCTGACTTTC. The encoded protein is CASSLGRANVLTF.

This chain joins TRBV20-1 and TRBJ1-2; D is perhaps TRBD1 (5 bases). Trimming removed 6 bases from V and 5 bases from J, with 13 bases in between. CDR3 length equals 12 residues. Per germline, CDR1 DFQATT and CDR2 SNEGSKA (reference sequence). CDR3 sequence: CSALGTFYGYTF. The DNA for the CDR3 is TGCAGTGCCCTGGGGACTTTTTATGGCTACACCTTC.

The rearrangement uses TRBV5-5 and TRBJ2-5; D remains ambiguous. CDR1 SGHKS and CDR2 YYEKEE come from the germline V gene (reference sequence). V lost 1 base and J 7 bases, leaving 8 bases between the germline ends. The CDR3 totals 12 residues. The CDR3 region has the DNA TGTGCCAGCAGCTTGTGGGTGGGGACCCAGTACTTC. Translation: CASSLWVGTQYF.

This clonotype was recorded at least ten times. V gene TRBV10-3 combines with J gene TRBJ2-2; 10 bases map to TRBD2. The length of the CDR3 is 14 residues. Per the germline V gene, CDR1 is ENHRY and CDR2 is SYGVKD. J gave up 6 bases and V 6 bases, and 4 bases lay outside the gene matches. CDR3 coding DNA: TGTGCCATCAGACCCGGGACTAGCGCCGGGGAGCTGTTTTTT. It translates to CAIRPGTSAGELFF.

This clonotype was seen a few times. V is TRBV3-1 and J is TRBJ2-1, with a tentative D call TRBD2 (6 bases). Trimming took 4 bases from V and 3 from J, leaving 16 bases between them. This CDR3 has 16 residues. CDR1 and CDR2 from the germline V gene are LGHDT and YNNKEL (reference sequence). DNA of the CDR3: TGTGCCAGCAGCCGAAGGCTGGTGGAGGGCTACAATGAGCAGTTCTTC. It translates to CASSRRLVEGYNEQFF.

The chain carries TRBV6-2 or TRBV6-3 and TRBJ1-1; D call uncertain. The germline V gene has CDR1 MNHEY and CDR2 SVGEGT. V was shortened by 7 bases and J by 5 bases, with 14 bases between the two germline ends. The CDR3 loop spans 13 amino acids. The CDR3 loop reads CASNPPALTEAFF. The CDR3 region has the DNA TGTGCCAGCAATCCTCCGGCCCTGACTGAAGCTTTCTTT.

This clonotype occurred many times. The chain carries TRBV29-1 and TRBJ2-5; 9 bases are shared with TRBD1. Germline CDR1 reads SQVTM; CDR2 reads ANQGSEA. The CDR3 consists of 14 residues. V lost 1 base and J lost 7; bases outside the gene matches: 7. Here the CDR3 reads CSVEGRTGDGTQYF. The CDR3 nucleotides read TGCAGCGTTGAAGGGAGGACAGGGGATGGGACCCAGTACTTC.

This clonotype was recorded a few times. The chain couples TRBV28 to TRBJ2-7, with D perhaps matching TRBD2 (6 bases). With 5 bases removed from V and 0 bases from J, the gap between germline ends came to 14 bases. Germline V gene lookup returns CDR1 MDHEN and CDR2 SYDVKM. The length of the CDR3 is 15 residues. For the CDR3, the DNA is TGTGCCAGCAGTCCGGGGGACGGCCTCTCCTACGAGCAGTACTTC. Translation: CASSPGDGLSYEQYF.

The gene calls are TRBV18 and TRBJ2-7; tentative D call: TRBD1 (6 bases). This CDR3 spans 16 amino acids. V lost 6 bases to trimming and J lost 5 bases, with 23 bases between them. Germline lookup yields CDR1 KGHSH and CDR2 LQKENI. The DNA of the CDR3 is TGTGCCAGCTCCCGCCCCCGGGACACCCAAGGACACGAGCAGTACTTC. Translated: CASSRPRDTQGHEQYF. Full variable domain (rest looked up from reference TRBV18 and TRBJ2-7): NAGVMQNPRHLVRRRGQEARLRCSPMKGHSHVYWYRQLPEEGLKFMVYLQKENIIDESGMPKERFSAEFPKEGPSILRIQQVVRGDSAAYFCASSRPRDTQGHEQYFGPGTRLTVT.

This clonotype came up a few times. V gene TRBV20-1 combines with J gene TRBJ2-1; 13 nucleotides line up with TRBD2. Germline CDR1 and CDR2: DFQATT and SNEGSKA (reference sequence). V lost 1 base to trimming and J lost 7 bases; unmatched junction nucleotides: 10. The CDR3 runs to 17 residues. CDR3 loop: CSARVYTGTSGINEQFF. In DNA, the CDR3 is TGCAGTGCTAGAGTCTACACCGGGACTAGCGGGATTAATGAGCAGTTCTTC.

This clonotype was counted at least ten times. The V gene is TRBV7-2, the J gene TRBJ2-5, with a weak D call TRBD1 (5 bases). Looked up from germline, CDR1 is SGHTA and CDR2 is FQGNSA. The length of the CDR3 is 13 residues. V lost 5 bases and J lost 4, with 11 bases in between. The CDR3 DNA follows: TGTGCCAGCAGCGACCGACAGCGAGAGACCCAGTACTTC. Translation: CASSDRQRETQYF.

V and J are TRBV7-6 and TRBJ1-1; unclear D gene. Trimming removed 0 bases at V and 6 bases at J, with 11 bases between. The CDR3 is made up of 14 amino acids. Per germline, CDR1 SGHVS and CDR2 FNYEAQ. The CDR3 loop reads CASSLASAGPEAFF. CDR3 nucleotide sequence: TGTGCCAGCAGCTTAGCTTCAGCAGGCCCTGAAGCTTTCTTT.

Only a few counts were recorded for this clonotype. This chain joins TRBV10-3 and TRBJ2-7; D is unclear. Germline lookup yields CDR1 ENHRY and CDR2 SYGVKD. V was trimmed by 5 bases and J by 6 bases, leaving 11 bases between them. This CDR3 comprises 12 residues. The CDR3 loop is CAISKGPIEQYF. CDR3 coding DNA: TGTGCCATCAGTAAAGGGCCGATCGAGCAGTACTTC.